This T cell receptor beta chain is drawn from a study of graft-versus-host responses after intestinal transplantation. As for the study in general: Anti-thymocyte globulin induction preceded about 3 years of tacrolimus and steroid maintenance in all recipients.

The repertoire was sequenced with immunoSEQ multiplex PCR; TCRdb's copy has only in-frame clones and lacks some. The top ten clones hold less than 3% of a sample with about 40,000 clones, less than 95% of them seen once. Trimming cost V 5 bases and J 4 bases; bases outside gene matches: 15. The CDR3 loop spans 17 amino acids. Per germline, CDR1 SGHTA and CDR2 FQGNSA. Sample: PBMCs, taken 300 to 320 days after intestinal transplant. This receptor was identified in a human patient who received an intestinal transplant, so some T cells may come from the graft donor. The V and J genes are TRBV7-2 and TRBJ2-5; TRBD2 matches at 8 bases. CDR3 loop: CASSTTPTARGGETQYF. CDR3 sequence (DNA): TGTGCCAGCAGCACTACCCCGACAGCCCGGGGGGGAGAGACCCAGTACTTC.